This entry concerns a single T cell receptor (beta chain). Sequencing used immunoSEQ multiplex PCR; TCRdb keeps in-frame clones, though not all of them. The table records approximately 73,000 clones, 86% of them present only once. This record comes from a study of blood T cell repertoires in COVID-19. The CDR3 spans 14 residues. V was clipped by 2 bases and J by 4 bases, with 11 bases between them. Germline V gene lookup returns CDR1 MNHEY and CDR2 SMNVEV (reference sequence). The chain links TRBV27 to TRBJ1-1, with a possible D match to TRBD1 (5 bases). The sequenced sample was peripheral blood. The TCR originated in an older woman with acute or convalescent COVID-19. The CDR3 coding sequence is TGTGCCAGCAGTTTAAGGGGATCGGCCACTGAAGCTTTCTTT. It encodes CASSLRGSATEAFF.